Listed here are 18 T cell receptor beta chains from one sample, sequenced in a study of Graves' ophthalmopathy and Graves' hyperthyroidism. RNA transcripts served as template for amplifying TCR beta CDR3 sequences. Second-round multiplex PCR came after a first-round RT-PCR that employed HTBI primers. TCRdb passed the multiplex PCR reads through MiXCR, listing each CDR3 protein once. The sample contains 500,000 to 700,000 distinct CDR3 sequences, under 45% of which appear only once. Source material: peripheral blood or thyroid tissue (not recorded which). The receptors come from an adult man with Graves' hyperthyroidism.

This clonotype occurred a few times. The CDR3 reads CASSSKRPGQQFVSNYGYTF. The CDR3 bases are TGTGCCAGCAGCTCCAAACGCCCGGGCCAACAATTCGTCTCTAACTATGGCTACACCTTC. The chain links TRBV12-3 or TRBV12-4 to TRBJ1-2; D is undetermined. The CDR3 is made up of 20 amino acids. Deletions cut 6 bases from V and 0 bases from J, with 29 bases between.

This clonotype appeared many times. This rearrangement joins TRBV10-2 to TRBJ1-1; D unresolved. Between the trimmed V and J ends, which lost 0 bases and 3 bases, there was a span of 5 bases. The CDR3 totals 13 residues. Germline V CDR1 and CDR2: WSHSY, SAAADI. CDR3 bases: TGCGCCAGCAGTGAGTCGCGGTACACTGAAGCTTTCTTT. Translation: CASSESRYTEAFF.

This clonotype has a handful of counts. CDR3 protein: CASSRGQMNTGELFF. The CDR3 coding sequence is TGTGCCAGCAGCCGGGGACAGATGAACACCGGGGAGCTGTTTTTT. The V call is TRBV7-8, the J call TRBJ2-2; TRBD1 matches 7 bases. The germline gives CDR1 SGHVS, CDR2 FQNEAQ. Trimming at V came to 5 bases and at J to 1 base, leaving 4 bases not matched to a gene. CDR3 length: 15 residues.

The CDR3 sequence: CASSSQLRTLHF. Written as DNA, the CDR3 is TGTGCCAGCAGCAGTCAACTTCGAACCCTCCACTTT. The genes are TRBV7-9 and TRBJ1-6; D ambiguous. V lost 5 bases, J lost 14 bases, and 13 bases lay in between. This CDR3 is built from 12 residues. The V gene's germline CDR1 is SEHNR and CDR2 FQNEAQ (reference sequence).

This clonotype was seen ten or more times. The V and J genes are TRBV20-1 and TRBJ2-6, with D unclear. The germline CDR1 and CDR2 sequences are DFQATT and SNEGSKA (reference sequence). The CDR3 has 12 amino acids. Trimming took off 7 bases at V and 3 bases at J, with 7 bases between the two ends. CDR3: CSVPDGANVLTF. Here the CDR3 DNA reads TGCAGTGTTCCGGATGGGGCCAACGTCCTGACTTTC.

Concerning this clonotype: This sequence may be a read error, since a much larger clone differs from it by one base. The chain is built from TRBV11-2 and TRBJ2-7; D uncertain. V gave up 0 bases and J gave up 3 bases, with 9 bases separating them. Per germline, CDR1 SGHAT and CDR2 FQNNGV. The CDR3 extends over 14 amino acids. CDR3 amino acids: CASSLDRTDYEQYF. The CDR3, as DNA: TGTGCCAGCAGCTTAGACAGGACCGACTACGAGCAGTACTTC.

This clonotype has a count of ten or more. The V call is TRBV10-3, the J call TRBJ2-2, with TRBD2 matching 10 bases. Germline CDR1 ENHRY, CDR2 SYGVKD. Trimming at V came to 2 bases and at J to 4 bases, leaving 10 bases not matched to a gene. CDR3 length: 18 residues. DNA of the CDR3: TGTGCCATCAGTGAGACCCACCTAGCGGGAGCATCCACCGGGGAGCTGTTTTTT. Amino acid sequence: CAISETHLAGASTGELFF.

This clonotype was recorded only once. V usage is TRBV15 and J usage is TRBJ2-2, with D perhaps matching TRBD2 (5 bases). Trimming stripped 9 bases from V and 0 bases from J, with 17 bases between. Germline assignment: CDR1 LNHNV and CDR2 YYDKDF (reference sequence). The CDR3 consists of 16 residues. The CDR3 protein is CATTQRPGSNTGELFF. The CDR3 coding sequence is TGTGCCACTACTCAAAGGCCGGGGTCGAACACCGGGGAGCTGTTTTTT.

Worth noting for this clonotype: This may arise from a read error, as a much more abundant clone is one base away. The J gene is TRBJ1-1, the V gene TRBV20-1; 10 bases are shared with TRBD1. Germline V CDR1 and CDR2: DFQATT, SNEGSKA (reference sequence). The CDR3 runs to 18 residues. V lost 1 base, J lost 0 bases, and 11 bases stayed unmatched. This CDR3 is CSARGVGTGAAMNTEAFF. In nucleotides, the CDR3 is TGCAGTGCTAGAGGGGTTGGGACAGGGGCGGCCATGAACACTGAAGCTTTCTTT.

V gene TRBV20-1 combines with J gene TRBJ1-2; 9 bases are a match to TRBD1. CDR3 length equals 12 residues. Germline V gene sequence: CDR1 DFQATT, CDR2 SNEGSKA (reference sequence). The V and J ends lost 5 bases and 7 bases, in that order; junction bases with no gene match: 5. The CDR3 spells CSAPTGGLGYTF. The CDR3 DNA is TGCAGTGCTCCCACAGGGGGCCTTGGCTACACCTTC.

This clonotype came up many times. A much larger clone differs from this one at a single base, so this may be a read error. The chain couples TRBV6-1 to TRBJ1-1, with D possibly matching TRBD1 (5 bases). Germline-derived CDR1 and CDR2 are MNHNS and SASEGT. V was pared by 3 bases and J by 1 base, with 6 bases between. This CDR3 region has 13 residues. CDR3 in DNA: TGTGCCAGCAGTGACGGACAGAACACTGAAGCTTTCTTT. Translated, it gives CASSDGQNTEAFF.

In its sample, this clonotype was seen many times. V gene TRBV2 combines with J gene TRBJ2-2; a possible D gene is TRBD2 (6 bases). V was cut by 3 bases and J by 4 bases, with 9 bases left in between. The CDR3 runs to 14 residues. CDR1 and CDR2 from the germline V gene are SNHLY and FYNNEI. The CDR3 sequence: CASSDIGGTGELFF. In DNA form, the CDR3 reads TGTGCCAGCAGTGACATCGGGGGCACCGGGGAGCTGTTTTTT.

The rearrangement joins TRBV7-9 to TRBJ2-6, with a weak D call TRBD2 (5 bases). The germline CDR1 and CDR2 sequences are SEHNR and FQNEAQ (reference sequence). V was trimmed by 5 bases and J by 2 bases, leaving 16 bases between them. The CDR3 runs to 17 residues. CDR3 sequence reads: CASSPSLLAPGANVLTF. CDR3 DNA: TGTGCCAGCAGCCCCTCTCTGCTAGCTCCTGGGGCCAACGTCCTGACTTTC.

The chain links TRBV2 to TRBJ2-7, with TRBD2 as a possible D gene (6 bases). V shed 7 bases and J shed 3 bases, with 19 bases lying between them. The CDR3 extends over 15 amino acids. Germline V lookup: CDR1 SNHLY, CDR2 FYNNEI. The CDR3: CASTTPGLEVYEQYF. DNA for the CDR3: TGTGCCAGCACCACCCCGGGACTGGAGGTCTACGAGCAGTACTTC.

This clonotype was seen a handful of times. This chain links TRBV29-1 with TRBJ1-2; D unresolved. The CDR3 spans 16 residues. Between the trimmed V and J ends, which lost 3 bases and 0 bases, there was a span of 17 bases. Germline V gene data show CDR1 as SQVTM and CDR2 as ANQGSEA. The CDR3 sequence: CSVERAGSKANYGYTF. CDR3 DNA: TGCAGCGTTGAGCGGGCCGGGAGCAAAGCTAACTATGGCTACACCTTC.

This clonotype was seen more than once but under ten times. The chain couples TRBV15 to TRBJ2-1; 8 nucleotides align to TRBD2. Losses at the gene ends were 7 bases for V and 0 bases for J; bases not matched to a gene: 2. CDR1 and CDR2 (germline): LNHNV, YYDKDF (reference sequence). The CDR3 runs to 14 residues. DNA of the CDR3: TGTGCCACCAACCTAGCGGGCTCCTACAATGAGCAGTTCTTC. As protein: CATNLAGSYNEQFF. The whole variable domain, filled in from reference TRBV15 and TRBJ2-1, reads DAMVIQNPRYQVTQFGKPVTLSCSQTLNHNVMYWYQQKSSQAPKLLFHYYDKDFNNEADTPDNFQSRRPNTSFCFLDIRSPGLGDTAMYLCATNLAGSYNEQFFGPGTRLTVL.

V gene TRBV28 combines with J gene TRBJ1-5, with D possibly TRBD1 on 5 matching bases. With 1 base removed from V and 5 bases from J, the gap between germline ends came to 18 bases. The CDR3 loop spans 17 amino acids. Germline V CDR1 and CDR2: MDHEN, SYDVKM. As DNA, the CDR3 is TGTGCCAGCAGTTTATTGGGGGGGGGTGCTTCCGATCAGCCCCAGCATTTT. It encodes CASSLLGGGASDQPQHF.

The chain is built from TRBV5-1 and TRBJ1-6; a weak D match, TRBD1 (6 bases). Trimming took 5 bases from V and 5 from J, leaving 14 bases between them. The CDR3 loop spans 15 amino acids. CDR1 and CDR2 (germline): SGHRS, YFSETQ. The CDR3 loop is CASRFQQGHNSPLHF. Here the CDR3 DNA reads TGCGCCAGCAGATTCCAACAGGGACATAATTCACCCCTCCACTTT.